Given below is one T cell receptor beta chain in context. The table came from immunoSEQ multiplex PCR; TCRdb's copy has only in-frame clones and leaves some out. The sample yields 50,000 or so clones, around 82% seen once. The sample is drawn from a study of OX40 agonist ivuxolimab in advanced cancers. On the study more broadly: Patients received the agonistic anti-OX40 (CD134) antibody ivuxolimab.

This CDR3 contains 15 residues. V trimming: 2 bases; J trimming: 9 bases; junction bases outside the gene matches: 6. Per the germline V gene, CDR1 is SGHKS and CDR2 is YYEKEE (reference sequence). This clonotype was sampled from an adult with an advanced solid tumor such as melanoma, head and neck, liver or kidney cancer. The sample in question was CD4+ or CD8+ T cells sorted from blood, obtained in a trial of the OX40 agonist ivuxolimab. This rearrangement joins TRBV5-5 to TRBJ2-1; 12 nucleotides match TRBD2. The CDR3 region is CASSFSLAGGGEQFF. In nucleotides, the CDR3 is TGTGCCAGCAGCTTTTCACTAGCGGGAGGTGGTGAGCAGTTCTTC.